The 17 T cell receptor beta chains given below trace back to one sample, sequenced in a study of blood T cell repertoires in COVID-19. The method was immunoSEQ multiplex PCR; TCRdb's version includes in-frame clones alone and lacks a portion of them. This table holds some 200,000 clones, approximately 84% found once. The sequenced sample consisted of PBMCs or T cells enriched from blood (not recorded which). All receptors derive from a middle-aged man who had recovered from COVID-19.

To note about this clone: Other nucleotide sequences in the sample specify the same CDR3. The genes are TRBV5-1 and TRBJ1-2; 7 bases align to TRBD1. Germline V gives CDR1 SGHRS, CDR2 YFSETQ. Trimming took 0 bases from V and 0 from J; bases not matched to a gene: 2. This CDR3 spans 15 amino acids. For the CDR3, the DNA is TGCGCCAGCAGCTTGGGGACAGGTTCTAACTATGGCTACACCTTC. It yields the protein CASSLGTGSNYGYTF.

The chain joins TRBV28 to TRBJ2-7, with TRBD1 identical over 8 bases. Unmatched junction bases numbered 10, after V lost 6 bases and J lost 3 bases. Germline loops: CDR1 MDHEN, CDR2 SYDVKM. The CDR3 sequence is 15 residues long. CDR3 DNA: TGTGCCAGCAGACCTCGGACAGGGAAGCGCTACGAGCAGTACTTC. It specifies CASRPRTGKRYEQYF.

The DNA of the CDR3 is TGTGCCAGCAGCTTGGAGGGGCAGGGGAACACTGAAGCTTTCTTT. Residues: CASSLEGQGNTEAFF. The chain combines TRBV5-4 with TRBJ1-1; D is perhaps TRBD1 (5 bases). V was clipped by 0 bases and J by 1 base, with 10 bases between them. CDR3 length: 15 residues. Germline V lookup: CDR1 SGHNT, CDR2 YYREEE (reference sequence).

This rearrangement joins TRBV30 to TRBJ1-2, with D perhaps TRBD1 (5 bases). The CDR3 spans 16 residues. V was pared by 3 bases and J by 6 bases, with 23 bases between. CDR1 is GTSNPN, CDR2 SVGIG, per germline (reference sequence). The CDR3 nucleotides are TGTGCCTGGAGCTTATTTTCGGGGACCGGGAGAGATGGCTACACCTTC. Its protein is CAWSLFSGTGRDGYTF.

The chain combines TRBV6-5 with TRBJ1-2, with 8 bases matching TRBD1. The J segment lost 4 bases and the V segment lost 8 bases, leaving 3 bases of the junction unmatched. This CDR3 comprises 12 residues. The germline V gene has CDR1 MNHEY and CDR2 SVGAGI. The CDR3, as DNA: TGTGCCAGCCGGGACAGGTTCTATGGCTACACCTTC. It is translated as CASRDRFYGYTF.

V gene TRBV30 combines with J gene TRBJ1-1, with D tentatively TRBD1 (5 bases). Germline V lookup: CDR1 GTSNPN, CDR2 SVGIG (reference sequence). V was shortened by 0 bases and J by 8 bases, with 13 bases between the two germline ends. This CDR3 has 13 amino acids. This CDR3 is CAWSVLSGAEAFF. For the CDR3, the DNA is TGTGCCTGGAGTGTACTTAGCGGGGCCGAAGCTTTCTTT. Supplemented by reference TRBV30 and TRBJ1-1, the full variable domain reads SQTIHQWPATLVQPVGSPLSLECTVEGTSNPNLYWYRQAAGRGLQLLFYSVGIGQISSEVPQNLSASRPQDRQFILSSKKLLLSDSGFYLCAWSVLSGAEAFFGQGTRLTVV.

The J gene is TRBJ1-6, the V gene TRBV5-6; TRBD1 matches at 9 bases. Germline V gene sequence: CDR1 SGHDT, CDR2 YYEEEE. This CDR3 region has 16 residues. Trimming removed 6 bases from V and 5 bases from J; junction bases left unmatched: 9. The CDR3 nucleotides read TGTGCCAGCAAAAATAGACAGGGGGGTAATAATTCACCCCTCCACTTT. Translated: CASKNRQGGNNSPLHF.

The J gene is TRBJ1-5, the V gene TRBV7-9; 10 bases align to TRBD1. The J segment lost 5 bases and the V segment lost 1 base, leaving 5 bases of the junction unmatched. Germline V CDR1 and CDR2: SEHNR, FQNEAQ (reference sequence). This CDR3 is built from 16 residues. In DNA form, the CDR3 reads TGTGCCAGCAGCTTAGGGGACGGGACAGGGGATCAGCCCCAGCATTTT. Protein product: CASSLGDGTGDQPQHF.

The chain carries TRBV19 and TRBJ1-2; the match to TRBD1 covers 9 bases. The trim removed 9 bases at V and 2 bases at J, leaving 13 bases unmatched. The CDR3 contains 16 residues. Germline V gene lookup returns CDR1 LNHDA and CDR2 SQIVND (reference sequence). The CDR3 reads CASQLSPGTGNYGYTF. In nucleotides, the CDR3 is TGTGCCAGCCAACTTAGTCCCGGGACAGGGAACTATGGCTACACCTTC.

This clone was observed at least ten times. CDR3 sequence reads: CSARDAGLQYF. In nucleotides, the CDR3 is TGCAGTGCTAGAGATGCGGGGCTACAGTACTTC. The chain recombines TRBV20-1 with TRBJ2-7; D might be TRBD2 (6 bases). Germline CDR1 and CDR2: DFQATT and SNEGSKA (reference sequence). Trimming took off 0 bases at V and 10 bases at J, with 10 bases between the two ends. CDR3 length: 11 residues.

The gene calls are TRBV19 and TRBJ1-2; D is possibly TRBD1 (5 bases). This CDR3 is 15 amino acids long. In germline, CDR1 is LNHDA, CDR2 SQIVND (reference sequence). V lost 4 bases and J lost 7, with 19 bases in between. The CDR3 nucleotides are TGTGCCAGTAGTAGAGTGGGGGGACCGTCTTTTGGCTACACCTTC. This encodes CASSRVGGPSFGYTF.

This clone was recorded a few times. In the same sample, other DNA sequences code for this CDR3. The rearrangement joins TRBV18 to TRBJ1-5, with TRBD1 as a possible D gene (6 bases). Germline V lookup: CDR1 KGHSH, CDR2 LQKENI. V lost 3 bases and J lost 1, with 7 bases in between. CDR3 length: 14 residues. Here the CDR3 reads CASSPDRSNQPQHF. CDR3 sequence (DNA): TGTGCCAGCTCACCCGACAGGAGCAATCAGCCCCAGCATTTT.

CDR3 sequence: CASSLTRTGHGYTF. The CDR3 bases are TGCGCCAGCAGCTTGACAAGGACAGGGCATGGCTACACCTTC. This sequence joins TRBV5-1 and TRBJ1-2, with 8 bases fitting TRBD1. Looked up from germline, CDR1 is SGHRS and CDR2 is YFSETQ. The CDR3 sequence is 14 residues long. Losses at the gene ends were 1 base for V and 6 bases for J; bases not matched to a gene: 5.

CDR3 in amino acids: CASSEAWGLAGTF. The CDR3 DNA sequence: TGTGCCAGCAGTGAAGCGTGGGGACTCGCGGGCACCTTC. The V and J genes are TRBV6-1 and TRBJ1-2, with a tentative D call TRBD1 (5 bases). The V and J ends lost 0 bases and 13 bases respectively, with 15 bases between them. The germline V gene has CDR1 MNHNS and CDR2 SASEGT. This CDR3 comprises 13 residues.

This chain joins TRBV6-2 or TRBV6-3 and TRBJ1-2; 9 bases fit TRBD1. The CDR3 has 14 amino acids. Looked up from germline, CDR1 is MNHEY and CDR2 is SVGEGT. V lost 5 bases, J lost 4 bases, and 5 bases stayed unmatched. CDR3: CASSGTGYTYGYTF. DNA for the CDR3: TGTGCCAGCAGTGGGACAGGGTATACCTATGGCTACACCTTC.

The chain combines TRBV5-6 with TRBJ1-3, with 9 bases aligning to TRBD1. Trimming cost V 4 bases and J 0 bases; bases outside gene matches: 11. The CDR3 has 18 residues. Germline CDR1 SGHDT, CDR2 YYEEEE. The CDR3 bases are TGTGCCAGCAGCACCACCGGGACAGGGTTTCGCTCTGGAAACACCATATATTTT. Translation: CASSTTGTGFRSGNTIYF. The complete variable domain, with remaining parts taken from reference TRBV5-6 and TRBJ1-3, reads DAGVTQSPTHLIKTRGQQVTLRCSPKSGHDTVSWYQQALGQGPQFIFQYYEEEERQRGNFPDRFSGHQFPNYSSELNVNALLLGDSALYLCASSTTGTGFRSGNTIYFGEGSWLTVV.

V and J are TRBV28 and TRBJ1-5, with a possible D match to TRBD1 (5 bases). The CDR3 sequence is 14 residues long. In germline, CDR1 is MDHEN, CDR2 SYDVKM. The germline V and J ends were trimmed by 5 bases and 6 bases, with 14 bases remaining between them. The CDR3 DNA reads TGTGCCAGCAGTCCGCCGACAGCTTCTCAGCCCCAGCATTTT. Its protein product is CASSPPTASQPQHF.